This TCR beta chain appears in the sequencing data of a study of molecular identifiers for immune sequencing clone quantification. The wider study: Four portions were sequenced after RNA from about 20,000 or 100,000 naive CD8 cells was split five ways in replicates.

Whole-study results and caveats: In naive cells, clones above 20 RNA copies held under 1% of molecules, whereas in effector cells they held over 97%.

Bulk libraries came from a prior protocol with listed TCR primers. Each CDR3 protein gets one entry after TCRdb re-called the PCR reads with MiXCR. The table lists 53,000 or so distinct CDR3 sequences, roughly a third of them singletons, with 3% to 4% in the top ten. The sorting of naive CD8 T cells used the CD8+CD4-CCR7+CD45RA+ phenotype. Concerning this clonotype itself: Antigen specificity is unknown.

Germline V gives CDR1 ENHRY, CDR2 SYGVKD. The V segment lost 8 bases and the J segment 9 bases; nucleotides outside the gene matches: 18. The CDR3 totals 15 residues. The rearrangement uses TRBV10-3 and TRBJ2-5, with 7 positions matching TRBD1. This receptor was obtained from a human donor in good health. Some libraries in this study had Jurkat cell RNA spiked in. The specimen was naive CD8+ T cells from blood, with Jurkat cell RNA spiked in. Subset of the sample: FACS-sorted CD8+CD4-CCR7+CD45RA+ naive T cells. CDR3 loop: CAISVGRQGSESQYF. The CDR3 DNA follows: TGTGCCATCTCCGTCGGACGACAGGGATCGGAGTCCCAGTACTTC.